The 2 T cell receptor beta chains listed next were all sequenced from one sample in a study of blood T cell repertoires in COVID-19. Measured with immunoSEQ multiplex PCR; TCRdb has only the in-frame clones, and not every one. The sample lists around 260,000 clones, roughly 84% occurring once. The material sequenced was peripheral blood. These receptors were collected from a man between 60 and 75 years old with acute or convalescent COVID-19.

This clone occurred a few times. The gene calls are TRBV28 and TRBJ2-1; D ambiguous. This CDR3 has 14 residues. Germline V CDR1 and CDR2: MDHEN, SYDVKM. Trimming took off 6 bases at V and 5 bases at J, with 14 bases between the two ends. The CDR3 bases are TGTGCCAGCAGACCTGGCCGTTCCAACAATGAGCAGTTCTTC. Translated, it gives CASRPGRSNNEQFF.

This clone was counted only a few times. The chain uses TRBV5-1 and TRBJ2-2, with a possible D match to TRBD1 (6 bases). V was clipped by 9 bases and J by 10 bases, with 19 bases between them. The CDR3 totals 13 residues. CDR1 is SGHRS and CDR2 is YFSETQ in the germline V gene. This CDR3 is CATRDNLEEELFF. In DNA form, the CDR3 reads TGCGCCACCCGGGACAACCTTGAAGAGGAGCTGTTTTTT.